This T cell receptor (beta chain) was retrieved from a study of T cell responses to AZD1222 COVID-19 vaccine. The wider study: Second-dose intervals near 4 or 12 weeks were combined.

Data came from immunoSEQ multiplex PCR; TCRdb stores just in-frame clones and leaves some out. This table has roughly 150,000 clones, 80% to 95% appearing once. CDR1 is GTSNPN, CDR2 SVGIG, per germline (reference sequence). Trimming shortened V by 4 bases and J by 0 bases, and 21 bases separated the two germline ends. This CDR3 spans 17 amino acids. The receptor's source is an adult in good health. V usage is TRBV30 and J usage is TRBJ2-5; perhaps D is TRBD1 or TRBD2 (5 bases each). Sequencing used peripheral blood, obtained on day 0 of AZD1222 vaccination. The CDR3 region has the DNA TGTGCCTGGATAGGGCCGAACGACGAGGGGTACCAAGAGACCCAGTACTTC. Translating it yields CAWIGPNDEGYQETQYF.